What follows are 31 T cell receptor beta chains derived from one specimen sequenced in a study of shared clonotypes between healthy human individuals. Selected positively for CCR7 and CD45RO-negative, naive CD8 cells excluded terminally differentiated effector memory CD45RA+ cells. Assay used: immunoSEQ multiplex PCR; TCRdb lists only in-frame clones, some missing. Of millions of clones in the sample, roughly 91% were seen once. Material: naive CD8+ T cells from PBMCs. Receptors were obtained from a man aged 18 to 29 in good health. Some clones in this sample may be carry-over from other donors' samples.

The chain couples TRBV2 to TRBJ2-5; TRBD1 agrees at 11 bases. CDR3 length: 14 residues. V lost 11 bases, J lost 1 base, and 6 bases stayed unmatched. Per germline, CDR1 SNHLY and CDR2 FYNNEI. CDR3 residues: CAYLGQGAQETQYF. The CDR3 region has the DNA TGTGCCTATTTAGGACAGGGGGCCCAAGAGACCCAGTACTTC.

About this clone itself: Within the sample, other DNA sequences also encode this same CDR3. This chain connects TRBV5-1 to TRBJ2-7, with 10 bases aligning to TRBD2. Unmatched junction bases numbered 4, after V lost 0 bases and J lost 4 bases. Germline V gene sequence: CDR1 SGHRS, CDR2 YFSETQ. The CDR3 has 15 residues. The CDR3 here is CASSLDLAGAYEQYF. The CDR3, as DNA: TGCGCCAGCAGCTTGGATCTAGCGGGAGCTTACGAGCAGTACTTC.

This sequence joins TRBV5-6 and TRBJ1-2, with D tentatively TRBD1 (5 bases). The CDR3 has 12 amino acids. With 4 bases removed from V and 5 bases from J, the gap between germline ends came to 9 bases. Germline V CDR1 and CDR2: SGHDT, YYEEEE. CDR3 in DNA: TGTGCCAGCAGCCGCCAGGGATATGGCTACACCTTC. The encoded protein is CASSRQGYGYTF.

This clone was seen just once. The chain has TRBV6-1 and TRBJ2-2; D uncertain. This CDR3 has 14 amino acids. Germline V gene data show CDR1 as MNHNS and CDR2 as SASEGT. Trimming stripped 2 bases from V and 3 bases from J, with 7 bases between. The CDR3 region has the DNA TGTGCCAGCAGTGAATATGAGGACACCGGGGAGCTGTTTTTT. Its protein is CASSEYEDTGELFF.

This clone was counted once. The rearrangement uses TRBV5-1 and TRBJ1-4; D might be TRBD1 (6 bases). Germline V CDR1 and CDR2: SGHRS, YFSETQ. CDR3 size: 19 residues. V was trimmed by 3 bases and J by 0 bases, leaving 21 bases between them. The CDR3 reads CASSSFRTDDLATNEKLFF. Written as DNA, the CDR3 is TGCGCCAGCAGCTCCTTCAGGACAGACGATCTGGCAACTAATGAAAAACTGTTTTTT. The whole variable domain, remainder taken from reference TRBV5-1 and TRBJ1-4, is KAGVTQTPRYLIKTRGQQVTLSCSPISGHRSVSWYQQTPGQGLQFLFEYFSETQRNKGNFPGRFSGRQFSNSRSEMNVSTLELGDSALYLCASSSFRTDDLATNEKLFFGSGTQLSVL.

The V gene is TRBV2, the J gene TRBJ2-7; D may be TRBD1 or TRBD2 (5 bases each). The germline gives CDR1 SNHLY, CDR2 FYNNEI. The CDR3 sequence is 16 residues long. Trimming pared 10 bases from V and 7 bases from J, leaving 29 bases between. The CDR3: CATTDRDRTPFGEQYF. The CDR3 DNA reads as TGTGCCACCACCGACCGGGACCGCACTCCCTTTGGGGAGCAGTACTTC. Complete variable domain (other parts from reference TRBV2 and TRBJ2-7): EPEVTQTPSHQVTQMGQEVILRCVPISNHLYFYWYRQILGQKVEFLVSFYNNEISEKSEIFDDQFSVERPDGSNFTLKIRSTKLEDSAMYFCATTDRDRTPFGEQYFGPGTRLTVT.

This clone has a single count. The gene calls are TRBV9 and TRBJ1-2, with D possibly matching TRBD1 (6 bases). The CDR3 totals 16 residues. Germline V gene data show CDR1 as SGDLS and CDR2 as YYNGEE. Between the trimmed V and J ends, which lost 4 bases and 1 base, there was a span of 17 bases. CDR3 loop: CASSPPLDSRNYGYTF. As DNA, the CDR3 is TGTGCCAGCAGCCCCCCATTGGACAGCCGTAACTATGGCTACACCTTC. The variable domain in full, with the rest retrieved from reference TRBV9 and TRBJ1-2, is DSGVTQTPKHLITATGQRVTLRCSPRSGDLSVYWYQQSLDQGLQFLIQYYNGEERAKGNILERFSAQQFPDLHSELNLSSLELGDSALYFCASSPPLDSRNYGYTFGSGTRLTVV.

The rearrangement uses TRBV4-1 and TRBJ2-1; TRBD2 aligns across 9 bases. Germline V gives CDR1 MGHRA, CDR2 YSYEKL. CDR3 length: 17 residues. The trim removed 1 base at V and 7 bases at J, leaving 11 bases unmatched. Here the CDR3 reads CASSQGFGGRAGNEQFF. CDR3 DNA sequence: TGCGCCAGCAGCCAAGGGTTCGGCGGGAGGGCTGGTAATGAGCAGTTCTTC.

This clone was seen once. This chain links TRBV28 with TRBJ2-1; 7 bases match TRBD2. Germline trimming cut 8 bases from V and 0 bases from J; bases unmatched to any gene: 4. Germline V CDR1 and CDR2: MDHEN, SYDVKM. The CDR3 has 14 amino acids. The CDR3 loop is CASVGGSSYNEQFF. The CDR3 coding sequence is TGTGCCAGCGTAGGCGGGAGCTCCTACAATGAGCAGTTCTTC.

As regards this clone: An end of the junction does not agree with germline; a read error may underlie this. The chain couples TRBV5-8 to TRBJ1-1; no reliable D call. The CDR3 extends over 9 amino acids. CDR1 SGHTS and CDR2 YDEGEE come from the germline V gene. CDR3 sequence: CASSLVASF. The CDR3 DNA reads TGTGCCAGCAGCTTGGTAGCGTCCTTT. Full variable domain (missing parts from reference TRBV5-8 and TRBJ1-1): EAGVTQSPTHLIKTRGQQATLRCSPISGHTSVYWYQQALGLGLQFLLWYDEGEERNRGNFPPRFSGRQFPNYSSELNVNALELEDSALYLCASSLVASFGQGTRLTVV.

V gene TRBV7-2 combines with J gene TRBJ2-1, with 8 bases aligning to TRBD2. Germline values: CDR1 SGHTA, CDR2 FQGNSA. This CDR3 region has 18 residues. V lost 1 base to trimming and J lost 4 bases; unmatched junction nucleotides: 12. DNA for the CDR3: TGTGCCAGCAGCTTAGTGGTCTTTGGCGGGAGGACATACAATGAGCAGTTCTTC. It yields the protein CASSLVVFGGRTYNEQFF.

The J gene is TRBJ1-5, the V gene TRBV27; 8 bases map to TRBD1. V was clipped by 5 bases and J by 4 bases; unmatched bases: 4. The CDR3 totals 14 residues. Germline CDR1 and CDR2: MNHEY and SMNVEV (reference sequence). For the CDR3, the DNA is TGTGCCAGCAGTGGTGGGACAGGTAATCAGCCCCAGCATTTT. Translation gives CASSGGTGNQPQHF.

The chain uses TRBV19 and TRBJ2-3, with no clear D. Germline values: CDR1 LNHDA, CDR2 SQIVND (reference sequence). The CDR3 is 15 amino acids. V lost 7 bases and J 2 bases, leaving 16 bases between the germline ends. CDR3 nucleotides: TGTGCCAGTACCCCGGGTCCCTACCTCACAGATACGCAGTATTTT. It encodes CASTPGPYLTDTQYF.

This clone has just one count. Other DNA variants within this sample encode the same CDR3. The CDR3 DNA is TGTGCCAGCAGTTTTGGACCCCACAATGAGCAGTTCTTC. It is translated as CASSFGPHNEQFF. This chain links TRBV27 with TRBJ2-1; D is unclear. The CDR3 runs to 13 residues. Germline V lookup: CDR1 MNHEY, CDR2 SMNVEV (reference sequence). V was pared by 3 bases and J by 5 bases, with 8 bases between.

The count of this clone is one. The genes are TRBV19 and TRBJ1-2, with D perhaps matching TRBD1 (5 bases). Deletions cut 10 bases from V and 4 bases from J, with 13 bases between. CDR1 and CDR2 from the germline V gene are LNHDA and SQIVND (reference sequence). This CDR3 is 12 amino acids long. CDR3 DNA sequence: TGTGCCACCGGGGGAGAAGGCTATGGCTACACCTTC. Translating it yields CATGGEGYGYTF.

CDR3 protein: CASSYGYLGTEAFF. CDR3 coding DNA: TGTGCCAGCAGTTACGGGTATCTGGGTACTGAAGCTTTCTTT. The genes are TRBV6-6 and TRBJ1-1; no clear D gene. The germline V and J ends were trimmed by 2 bases and 5 bases, with 12 bases remaining between them. Germline V CDR1 and CDR2: MNHNY, SVGAGI (reference sequence). The CDR3 runs 14 residues.

This chain uses TRBV5-1 with TRBJ1-1, with no clear D. The ends were cut back, 2 bases at V and 0 bases at J, with 11 bases in the middle. The CDR3 consists of 15 residues. Germline lookup yields CDR1 SGHRS and CDR2 YFSETQ. The CDR3 DNA sequence: TGCGCCAGCAGCTTTCCCCGCGAGGTGAACACTGAAGCTTTCTTT. Translating gives CASSFPREVNTEAFF.

J is TRBJ1-1 and V is TRBV2; D unresolved. Trimming left V 4 bases short and J 1 base short, with 10 bases between. This CDR3 contains 14 residues. The V gene's germline CDR1 is SNHLY and CDR2 FYNNEI. The CDR3 DNA follows: TGTGCCAGCAGTGTCCTGGGGAAGAACACTGAAGCTTTCTTT. The encoded protein is CASSVLGKNTEAFF.

The V and J genes are TRBV7-9 and TRBJ2-1; D is perhaps TRBD2 (5 bases). The CDR3 is 14 amino acids. CDR1 SEHNR and CDR2 FQNEAQ come from the germline V gene (reference sequence). The V gene lost 1 base and the J gene lost 6 bases, with 10 bases spanning the gap. As DNA, the CDR3 is TGTGCCAGCAGCTTAGTGCTGAGCGGCAATGAGCAGTTCTTC. This sequence encodes CASSLVLSGNEQFF.

This chain uses TRBV7-3 with TRBJ2-2; a weak D match, TRBD2 (6 bases). Trimming took off 5 bases at V and 4 bases at J, with 11 bases between the two ends. The CDR3 is 14 amino acids. The germline V gene encodes CDR1 SGHTA and CDR2 FQGTGA. CDR3 sequence (DNA): TGTGCCAGCAGCATTTCGGGACTCACCGGGGAGCTGTTTTTT. Translated: CASSISGLTGELFF.

This clone was seen once. CDR3 sequence reads: CASSLTAISNQPQHF. The CDR3 region has the DNA TGTGCCAGCAGTTTGACCGCCATTAGCAATCAGCCCCAGCATTTT. This chain uses TRBV27 with TRBJ1-5; D unclear. The V end lost 3 bases, the J end lost 0 bases, and 9 bases lay between the germline ends. Germline CDR1 MNHEY, CDR2 SMNVEV (reference sequence). The CDR3 spans 15 residues.

V is TRBV10-3 and J is TRBJ1-1; D not certain. The germline V gene has CDR1 ENHRY and CDR2 SYGVKD. CDR3 length equals 13 residues. Trimming took 2 bases from V and 0 from J, leaving 4 bases between them. The CDR3 nucleotides read TGTGCCATCAGTGAGAAGATGAACACTGAAGCTTTCTTT. Translating it yields CAISEKMNTEAFF.

The chain is built from TRBV27 and TRBJ2-7; TRBD2 might be the D (6 bases). Germline V gene sequence: CDR1 MNHEY, CDR2 SMNVEV (reference sequence). The CDR3 contains 14 residues. Trimming stripped 6 bases from V and 1 base from J, with 13 bases between. The CDR3 here is CASSAAGRSYEQYF. The DNA for the CDR3 is TGTGCCAGCAGCGCCGCGGGGAGGTCCTACGAGCAGTACTTC.

The V and J genes are TRBV6-5 and TRBJ1-1; D remains unclear. This CDR3 comprises 14 residues. CDR1 is MNHEY, CDR2 SVGAGI, per germline. V shed 2 bases and J shed 0 bases, with 7 bases lying between them. CDR3 sequence reads: CASSYAAMNTEAFF. CDR3 sequence (DNA): TGTGCCAGCAGTTACGCGGCCATGAACACTGAAGCTTTCTTT.

The genes are TRBV9 and TRBJ2-3; D possibly matches TRBD1 or TRBD2 (5 bases each). Looked up from germline, CDR1 is SGDLS and CDR2 is YYNGEE. The germline V and J ends were trimmed by 4 bases and 1 base, with 13 bases remaining between them. The CDR3 has 15 amino acids. CDR3 nucleotides: TGTGCCAGCAGCACCGAGCCGGGACGCACAGATACGCAGTATTTT. Translated: CASSTEPGRTDTQYF.

The chain couples TRBV27 to TRBJ1-2; 10 bases line up with TRBD1. CDR3 length: 17 amino acids. Losses at the gene ends were 5 bases for V and 3 bases for J; bases not matched to a gene: 12. Germline values: CDR1 MNHEY, CDR2 SMNVEV (reference sequence). CDR3 coding DNA: TGTGCCAGCAGTCCCCGGGACAGGGGAAGGAGCGACTATGGCTACACCTTC. Translation gives CASSPRDRGRSDYGYTF.

The chain recombines TRBV29-1 with TRBJ2-2; TRBD1 matches 8 bases. CDR3 size: 13 residues. Unmatched junction bases numbered 4, after V lost 5 bases and J lost 5 bases. Germline CDR1 and CDR2: SQVTM and ANQGSEA. DNA for the CDR3: TGCAGCGTTAGGGACAGGACAACCGGGGAGCTGTTTTTT. It translates to CSVRDRTTGELFF.

This chain connects TRBV11-2 to TRBJ1-4, with TRBD1 matching 10 bases. Trimming at V came to 5 bases and at J to 7 bases, leaving 7 bases not matched to a gene. Looked up from germline, CDR1 is SGHAT and CDR2 is FQNNGV. This CDR3 region has 15 residues. The DNA of the CDR3 is TGTGCCAGCAGCCTAAGCCGGGACAGGGGTGAAAAACTGTTTTTT. It translates to CASSLSRDRGEKLFF.

CDR3 loop: CASSWTGLTYEQYF. CDR3 in DNA: TGTGCCAGCAGCTGGACAGGGTTAACCTACGAGCAGTACTTC. The V call is TRBV11-1, the J call TRBJ2-7; 8 bases fit TRBD1. The CDR3 runs 14 residues. Germline CDR1 is SGHAT and CDR2 is FQDESV (reference sequence). Losses at the gene ends were 4 bases for V and 2 bases for J; bases not matched to a gene: 4.

As concerns this clone: The junction departs from the called germline gene at one end, perhaps through a read error. The rearrangement uses TRBV5-8 and TRBJ2-5; 7 nucleotides line up with TRBD2. Germline CDR1 is SGHTS and CDR2 is YDEGEE. The CDR3 is 17 residues long. CDR3 region: CASSLRRAGVYQQTQYF. DNA for the CDR3: TGTGCCAGCAGCTTGAGACGGGCGGGAGTTTACCAACAGACCCAGTACTTC.

This chain links TRBV19 with TRBJ2-7, with 7 nucleotides matching TRBD1. Germline V lookup: CDR1 LNHDA, CDR2 SQIVND (reference sequence). CDR3 length equals 16 residues. J gave up 2 bases and V 4 bases, and 11 bases lay outside the gene matches. CDR3 residues: CASSNRDRDNPYEQYF. DNA for the CDR3: TGTGCCAGTAGTAACCGGGACAGAGATAATCCCTACGAGCAGTACTTC.